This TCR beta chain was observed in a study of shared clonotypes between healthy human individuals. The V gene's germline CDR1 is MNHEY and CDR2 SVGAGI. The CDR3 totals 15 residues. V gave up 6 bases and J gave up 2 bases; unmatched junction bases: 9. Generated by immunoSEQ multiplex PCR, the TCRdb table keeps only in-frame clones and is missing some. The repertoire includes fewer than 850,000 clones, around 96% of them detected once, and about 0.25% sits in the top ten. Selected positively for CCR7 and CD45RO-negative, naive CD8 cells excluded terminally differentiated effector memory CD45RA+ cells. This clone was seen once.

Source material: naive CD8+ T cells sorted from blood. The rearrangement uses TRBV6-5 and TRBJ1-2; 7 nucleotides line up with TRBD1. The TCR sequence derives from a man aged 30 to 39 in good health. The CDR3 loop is CASSTWTGDNYGYTF. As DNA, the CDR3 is TGTGCCAGCAGCACCTGGACAGGTGACAACTATGGCTACACCTTC.